Each of the 16 T cell receptor beta chains below was sequenced from the same sample in a study of T cells in Graves' hyperthyroidism and ophthalmopathy. The TCR beta CDR3 regions underwent amplification using RNA transcripts as the source. The TCR CDR3 was amplified in a first-round RT-PCR using the HTBI primer set. TCRdb itself ran the multiplex PCR reads through MiXCR, one entry per CDR3 protein. Among 540,000 or so distinct CDR3 sequences listed, 15% to 19% were seen once. The sequenced material came from blood. Receptors were obtained from a woman younger than 45 with Graves' hyperthyroidism.

This clonotype appeared many times. V usage is TRBV6-1 and J usage is TRBJ2-7; 13 nucleotides line up with TRBD2. Trimming cost V 6 bases and J 4 bases; bases outside gene matches: 3. Germline-derived CDR1 and CDR2 are MNHNS and SASEGT. The CDR3 spans 14 residues. The CDR3 here is CASREGLAGYEQYF. CDR3 nucleotide sequence: TGTGCCAGCAGGGAGGGACTAGCGGGATACGAGCAGTACTTC.

This clonotype was seen a few times. The rearrangement uses TRBV27 and TRBJ1-1, with no clear D. The germline V gene has CDR1 MNHEY and CDR2 SMNVEV (reference sequence). CDR3 length: 15 amino acids. The V end lost 5 bases, the J end lost 4 bases, and 17 bases lay between the germline ends. The CDR3 DNA sequence: TGTGCCAGCAGTCCAACCCAAGGCGGAGTCACTGAAGCTTTCTTT. Protein sequence: CASSPTQGGVTEAFF.

This clonotype was counted at least ten times. This chain joins TRBV6-6 and TRBJ1-1; D is undetermined. Trimming left V 0 bases short and J 1 base short, with 9 bases between. The CDR3 spans 15 residues. CDR1 MNHNY and CDR2 SVGAGI come from the germline V gene (reference sequence). The CDR3 loop is CASSYSSVQNTEAFF. The DNA of the CDR3 is TGTGCCAGCAGTTACTCGAGCGTTCAGAACACTGAAGCTTTCTTT.

The chain uses TRBV10-3 and TRBJ1-1, with D unclear. This CDR3 has 13 amino acids. V was pared by 5 bases and J by 3 bases, with 10 bases between. Germline-derived CDR1 and CDR2 are ENHRY and SYGVKD. CDR3 nucleotides: TGTGCCATCAGTCCGGACTCCGACACTGAAGCTTTCTTT. Protein: CAISPDSDTEAFF.

This clonotype has at least ten counts. J is TRBJ2-5 and V is TRBV2, with unresolved D. The CDR3 loop spans 16 amino acids. Trimming took off 0 bases at V and 0 bases at J, with 11 bases between the two ends. Germline values: CDR1 SNHLY, CDR2 FYNNEI. The CDR3 here is CASSEAQSPYQETQYF. CDR3 DNA sequence: TGTGCCAGCAGTGAAGCCCAATCACCGTACCAAGAGACCCAGTACTTC. Full variable domain (rest looked up from reference TRBV2 and TRBJ2-5): EPEVTQTPSHQVTQMGQEVILRCVPISNHLYFYWYRQILGQKVEFLVSFYNNEISEKSEIFDDQFSVERPDGSNFTLKIRSTKLEDSAMYFCASSEAQSPYQETQYFGPGTRLLVL.

This clonotype was seen a few times. This rearrangement joins TRBV29-1 to TRBJ2-3; possibly TRBD1 for D (5 bases). V shed 1 base and J shed 1 base, with 6 bases lying between them. The germline CDR1 and CDR2 sequences are SQVTM and ANQGSEA. The CDR3 has 13 amino acids. CDR3 sequence: CSVEVQGTDTQYF. The CDR3 coding sequence is TGCAGCGTTGAAGTACAGGGCACAGATACGCAGTATTTT.

This clonotype was observed at least ten times. The V and J genes are TRBV28 and TRBJ2-7, with D possibly TRBD1 on 5 matching bases. Germline V gives CDR1 MDHEN, CDR2 SYDVKM. This CDR3 is built from 16 residues. V gave up 9 bases and J gave up 4 bases, with 25 bases separating them. The CDR3 sequence is CASQPERGYEAYEQYF. The CDR3 nucleotides read TGTGCCAGTCAACCTGAAAGGGGCTACGAGGCTTACGAGCAGTACTTC.

The chain is built from TRBV3-1 and TRBJ2-5; TRBD1 or TRBD2 may be the D gene (5 bases each). This CDR3 spans 13 amino acids. Germline V gene sequence: CDR1 LGHDT, CDR2 YNNKEL (reference sequence). Trimming took off 5 bases at V and 3 bases at J, with 10 bases between the two ends. DNA of the CDR3: TGTGCCAGCAGCAGTGGGACGGAAGAGACCCAGTACTTC. Its protein product is CASSSGTEETQYF.

This clonotype was seen a handful of times. The V gene is TRBV5-1, the J gene TRBJ1-2; D ambiguous. The CDR3 is made up of 16 amino acids. In germline, CDR1 is SGHRS, CDR2 YFSETQ. V lost 4 bases, J lost 8 bases, and 24 bases lay in between. The CDR3: CASSPRLGFSPVGYTF. In DNA, the CDR3 is TGCGCCAGCAGCCCGAGGCTCGGGTTCTCCCCCGTGGGCTACACCTTC.

This clonotype was seen at least ten times. The chain couples TRBV7-3 to TRBJ1-1, with 8 bases aligning to TRBD1. Trimming at V came to 5 bases and at J to 4 bases, leaving 6 bases not matched to a gene. The CDR3 is made up of 14 amino acids. The germline V gene encodes CDR1 SGHTA and CDR2 FQGTGA. The CDR3 bases are TGTGCCAGCAGCGTATCAGGGGGCAGCACTGAAGCTTTCTTT. Encoded protein: CASSVSGGSTEAFF.

In this sample, this clonotype turned up a few times. J is TRBJ2-3 and V is TRBV7-9, with D tentatively TRBD1 or TRBD2 (5 bases each). The CDR3 totals 15 residues. V was cut by 10 bases and J by 6 bases, with 23 bases left in between. Germline CDR1 reads SEHNR; CDR2 reads FQNEAQ (reference sequence). CDR3 nucleotide sequence: TGTGCCACTCTACGGGAACAGGTGAAAGGGGATACGCAGTATTTT. Its protein is CATLREQVKGDTQYF.

This clonotype was observed many times. The rearrangement joins TRBV7-6 to TRBJ2-1, with TRBD2 identical over 9 bases. J gave up 8 bases and V 4 bases, and 6 bases lay outside the gene matches. The length of the CDR3 is 14 residues. Germline lookup yields CDR1 SGHVS and CDR2 FNYEAQ. The CDR3 sequence: CASSSQTSGDEQFF. Written as DNA, the CDR3 is TGTGCCAGCAGCTCGCAGACTAGCGGCGATGAGCAGTTCTTC.

This clonotype occurred many times. The chain has TRBV18 and TRBJ2-7; 9 bases fit TRBD1. CDR3 length: 13 residues. The V gene end was trimmed by 8 bases and the J gene end by 1 base; junction bases not matched to a gene: 3. Germline CDR1 reads KGHSH; CDR2 reads LQKENI. The DNA for the CDR3 is TGTGCCAGCGGACAGGGGAGGTCCTACGAGCAGTACTTC. The encoded protein is CASGQGRSYEQYF.

The rearrangement uses TRBV4-1 and TRBJ2-4; D is uncertain. The CDR3 extends over 16 amino acids. Germline CDR1 reads MGHRA; CDR2 reads YSYEKL. V was clipped by 5 bases and J by 2 bases, with 16 bases between them. CDR3 sequence reads: CASSMLGMGSKNIQYF. Written as DNA, the CDR3 is TGCGCCAGCAGCATGTTAGGGATGGGGTCCAAAAACATTCAGTACTTC.

This clonotype was counted at least ten times. The chain combines TRBV30 with TRBJ2-3; D remains unclear. The V end lost 5 bases, the J end lost 4 bases, and 7 bases lay between the germline ends. The CDR3 extends over 11 amino acids. The germline CDR1 and CDR2 sequences are GTSNPN and SVGIG (reference sequence). The chain's CDR3 is CAWQHSDTQYF. The CDR3 DNA follows: TGTGCCTGGCAACACTCAGATACGCAGTATTTT. The whole variable domain, filled in from reference TRBV30 and TRBJ2-3, reads SQTIHQWPATLVQPVGSPLSLECTVEGTSNPNLYWYRQAAGRGLQLLFYSVGIGQISSEVPQNLSASRPQDRQFILSSKKLLLSDSGFYLCAWQHSDTQYFGPGTRLTVL.

This clonotype showed up just a few times. The gene calls are TRBV19 and TRBJ2-1; tentative D call: TRBD2 (6 bases). Between the trimmed V and J ends, which lost 1 base and 6 bases, there was a span of 10 bases. The CDR3 extends over 14 amino acids. CDR1 LNHDA and CDR2 SQIVND come from the germline V gene (reference sequence). The chain's CDR3 is CASSIAGSANEQFF. The CDR3 nucleotides read TGTGCCAGTAGTATAGCCGGGAGCGCCAATGAGCAGTTCTTC.